Sequencing of this TCR beta chain was carried out in a study of identical twins. The study's findings and limits: The abundant beta clonotypes from cord blood had fewer insertions, and memory repertoires had none of this. Its conclusions, products of cross-sectional statistical analysis, did not come from following the same donors.

Unique molecular identifiers were in the cDNA, with template-switch universal primer binding. Each CDR3 protein is one row after TCRdb ran MiXCR on the 5' RACE reads. The table records around 490,000 distinct CDR3 sequences, about 22% of them present only once. Germline CDR1 reads MNHEY; CDR2 reads SVGAGI. V lost 0 bases, J lost 3 bases, and 8 bases stayed unmatched. The CDR3 sequence is 16 residues long. As regards this clonotype: What it binds is not known.

These data also featured in a second study, about yellow fever vaccine responses in identical twins.

The V gene is TRBV6-5, the J gene TRBJ2-7; 7 bases line up with TRBD2. This clonotype was sampled from a woman aged 18-30 years in good health. The sample was CD4+ T cells sorted from blood. The CDR3: CASSYSSGKAHYEQYF. The CDR3 DNA sequence: TGTGCCAGCAGTTACTCGAGCGGGAAGGCCCACTACGAGCAGTACTTC.